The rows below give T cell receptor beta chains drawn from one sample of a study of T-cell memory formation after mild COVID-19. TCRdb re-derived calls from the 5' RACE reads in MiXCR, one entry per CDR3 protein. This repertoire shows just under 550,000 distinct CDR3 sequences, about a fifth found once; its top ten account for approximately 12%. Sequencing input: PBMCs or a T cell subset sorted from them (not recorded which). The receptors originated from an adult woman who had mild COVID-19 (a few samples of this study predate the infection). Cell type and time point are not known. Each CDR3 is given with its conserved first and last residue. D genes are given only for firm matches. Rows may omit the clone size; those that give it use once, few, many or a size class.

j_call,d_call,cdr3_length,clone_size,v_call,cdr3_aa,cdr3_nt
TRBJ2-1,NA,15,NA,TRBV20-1,CSASSGRSSYNEQFF,TGCAGTGCTAGTAGTGGGAGGAGCTCCTACAATGAGCAGTTCTTC
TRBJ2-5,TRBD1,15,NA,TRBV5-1,CASSNRQGIQETQYF,TGCGCCAGCAGCAACAGACAGGGGATCCAAGAGACCCAGTACTTC
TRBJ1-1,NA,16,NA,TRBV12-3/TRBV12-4,CASRLPIGGADTEAFF,TGTGCCAGCAGACTTCCGATCGGGGGGGCCGACACTGAAGCTTTCTTT
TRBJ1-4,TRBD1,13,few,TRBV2,CASSGRGNEKLFF,TGTGCCAGCAGTGGCAGGGGGAATGAAAAACTGTTTTTT
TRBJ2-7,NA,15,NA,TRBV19,CASSITDTLSYEQYF,TGTGCCAGTAGTATCACCGACACTCTCTCCTACGAGCAGTACTTC
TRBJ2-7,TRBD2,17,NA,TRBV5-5,CASSIWTSGRISYEQYF,TGTGCCAGCAGCATTTGGACTAGCGGGAGGATCTCCTACGAGCAGTACTTC
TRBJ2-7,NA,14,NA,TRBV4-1,CASSQDPSTGEQYF,TGCGCCAGCAGCCAAGACCCCTCCACCGGTGAGCAGTACTTC
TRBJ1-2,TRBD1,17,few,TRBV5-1,CASSPGGGQGISGGYTF,TGCGCCAGCAGCCCGGGAGGGGGACAGGGGATTTCGGGCGGCTACACCTTC
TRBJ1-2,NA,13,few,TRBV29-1,CSVDRRGDYGYTF,TGCAGCGTTGACCGGCGGGGGGACTATGGCTACACCTTC
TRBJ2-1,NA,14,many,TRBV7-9,CASSLSTGTPEQFF,TGTGCCAGCAGCTTATCTACCGGGACCCCTGAGCAGTTCTTC
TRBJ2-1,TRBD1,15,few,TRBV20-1,CSASGQGSSYNEQFF,TGCAGTGCTTCCGGACAGGGGAGCTCCTACAATGAGCAGTTCTTC
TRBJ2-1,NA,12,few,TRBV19,CASSIRGQEQFF,TGTGCCAGTAGTATTCGGGGGCAAGAGCAGTTCTTC
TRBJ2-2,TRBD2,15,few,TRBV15,CATRTLAGVAGELFF,TGTGCCACCAGGACCCTAGCGGGAGTTGCCGGGGAGCTGTTTTTT
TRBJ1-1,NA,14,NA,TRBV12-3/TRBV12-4,CASSLVDLSTEAFF,TGTGCCAGCAGTTTAGTAGATTTGTCCACTGAAGCTTTCTTT
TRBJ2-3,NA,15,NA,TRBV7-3,CASSLGGALRGTQYF,TGTGCCAGCAGCTTAGGGGGGGCCCTCCGGGGTACGCAGTATTTT
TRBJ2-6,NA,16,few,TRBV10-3,CAIRAGALSGANVLTF,TGTGCCATCAGGGCAGGGGCACTCTCTGGGGCCAACGTCCTGACTTTC
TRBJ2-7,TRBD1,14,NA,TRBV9,CASSVGTGGDEQYF,TGTGCCAGCAGCGTCGGGACAGGGGGGGACGAGCAGTACTTC
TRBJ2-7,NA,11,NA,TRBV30,CAAGWGYEQYF,TGTGCTGCTGGATGGGGCTACGAGCAGTACTTC
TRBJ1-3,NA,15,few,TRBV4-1,CASSPRPNGGNTIYF,TGCGCCAGCAGCCCCCGACCTAATGGTGGAAACACCATATATTTT
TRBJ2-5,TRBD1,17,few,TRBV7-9,CASSLGRQGSRQETQYF,TGTGCCAGCAGCTTAGGGAGACAGGGATCGAGGCAAGAGACCCAGTACTTC
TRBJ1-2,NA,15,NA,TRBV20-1,CSARDRDGRGAGYTF,TGCAGTGCTAGAGATCGGGACGGCCGCGGGGCTGGCTACACCTTC
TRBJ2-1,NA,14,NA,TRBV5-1,CASSSEGVHNEQFF,TGCGCCAGCAGCTCGGAGGGGGTCCACAATGAGCAGTTCTTC
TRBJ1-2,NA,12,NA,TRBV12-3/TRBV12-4,CASSSYDYGYTF,TGTGCCAGCAGCTCTTACGACTATGGCTACACCTTC
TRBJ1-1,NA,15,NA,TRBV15,CATSRERGIHTEAFF,TGTGCCACCAGCAGAGAGAGGGGGATACACACTGAAGCTTTCTTT
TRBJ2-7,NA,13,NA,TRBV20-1,CSARQDLSYEQYF,TGCAGTGCCCGACAGGACCTCTCCTACGAGCAGTACTTC
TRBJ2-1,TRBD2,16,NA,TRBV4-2,CASSQRAGEVRFEQFF,TGTGCCAGCAGCCAACGAGCGGGAGAAGTACGTTTTGAGCAGTTCTTC
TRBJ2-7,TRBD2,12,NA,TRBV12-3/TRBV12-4,CASSLGVAGADF,TGTGCCAGCAGTTTAGGGGTAGCGGGGGCCGACTTC
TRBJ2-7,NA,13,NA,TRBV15,CATSGWDSYEQYF,TGTGCCACCAGCGGGTGGGACTCCTACGAGCAGTACTTC
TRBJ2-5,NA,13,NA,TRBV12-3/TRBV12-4,CASSLYATQAQYF,TGTGCCAGCAGTTTGTATGCAACACAAGCCCAGTACTTC
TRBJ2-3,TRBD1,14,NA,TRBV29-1,CSAGGQGVVDTQYF,TGCAGCGCAGGAGGACAGGGGGTTGTAGATACGCAGTATTTT
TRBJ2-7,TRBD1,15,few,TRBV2,CASSGQGHTSYEQYF,TGTGCCAGCAGTGGACAGGGTCACACCTCCTACGAGCAGTACTTC
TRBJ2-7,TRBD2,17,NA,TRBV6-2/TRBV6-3,CASSYPTSGRASYEQYF,TGTGCCAGCAGTTACCCTACTAGCGGGAGGGCATCCTACGAGCAGTACTTC
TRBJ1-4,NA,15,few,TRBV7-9,CASSLRFQMGEKLFF,TGTGCCAGCAGCTTGCGCTTTCAGATGGGTGAAAAACTGTTTTTT
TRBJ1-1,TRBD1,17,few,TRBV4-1,CASTTGQGISLNTEAFF,TGCGCCAGCACAACCGGACAGGGAATCTCCCTGAACACTGAAGCTTTCTTT
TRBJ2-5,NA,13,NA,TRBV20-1,CSAPGNAPGTQYF,TGCAGTGCCCCAGGGAACGCCCCAGGGACCCAGTACTTC
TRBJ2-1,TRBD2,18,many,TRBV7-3,CASSLSVAGGSSYNEQFF,TGTGCCAGCAGCTTAAGCGTAGCGGGGGGTTCCTCCTACAATGAGCAGTTCTTC
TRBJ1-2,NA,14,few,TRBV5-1,CASSLGDGNYGYTF,TGCGCCAGCAGCCTTGGAGACGGGAACTATGGCTACACCTTC
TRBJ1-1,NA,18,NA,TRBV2,CASSEQQLLGGKNTEAFF,TGTGCCAGCAGTGAACAGCAGTTATTAGGGGGAAAGAACACTGAAGCTTTCTTT
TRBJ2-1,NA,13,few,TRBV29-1,CSVEDLLYNEQFF,TGCAGCGTTGAAGACCTACTCTACAATGAGCAGTTCTTC
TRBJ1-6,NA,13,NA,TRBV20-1,CSALLRGGSPLHF,TGCAGTGCTCTCCTCAGGGGAGGTTCACCCCTCCACTTT
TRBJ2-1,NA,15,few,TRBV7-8,CASSWEARKSDEQFF,TGTGCCAGCAGCTGGGAGGCGAGAAAGAGCGATGAGCAGTTCTTC
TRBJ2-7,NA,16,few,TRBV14,CASSTDPMGRPYEQYF,TGTGCCAGCAGCACAGATCCCATGGGACGACCCTACGAGCAGTACTTC
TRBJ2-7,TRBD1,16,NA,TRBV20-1,CSARDRPGQGFYEQYF,TGCAGTGCTAGAGATAGGCCGGGACAGGGTTTCTACGAGCAGTACTTC
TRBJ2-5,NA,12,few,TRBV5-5,CASSSIRETQYF,TGTGCCAGCAGCTCTATAAGGGAGACCCAGTACTTC
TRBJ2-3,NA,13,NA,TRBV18,CASSPIYTDTQYF,TGTGCCAGCTCACCAATCTATACAGATACGCAGTATTTT